These 23 T cell receptor beta chains were sequenced from one sample in a study of blood T cell repertoires in COVID-19 (dated by TCRdb to the early 2020s). The library was built by means of the immunoSEQ multiplex PCR assay. TCRdb stores this immuneACCESS table with in-frame sequences only. Part of the clones is absent; in the studies checked, under half of the shortfall reflects unresolved V genes, and no reason is known for the rest. This sample holds more than 30,000 clones; around 91% were observed only once. Clones ranked in the top ten supply approximately 1.5% of the sample. The sequencing sample was made of peripheral blood. The receptors come from a man aged 55 to 70 with active COVID-19.

The J gene is TRBJ2-1, the V gene TRBV9; the match to TRBD1 covers 9 bases. Trimming took 0 bases from V and 4 from J; bases not matched to a gene: 5. Germline V gene data show CDR1 as SGDLS and CDR2 as YYNGEE. The CDR3 spans 16 residues. In DNA, the CDR3 is TGTGCCAGCAGCGTAGTAGGGACAGGGACATACAATGAGCAGTTCTTC. This translates into CASSVVGTGTYNEQFF.

The chain links TRBV10-3 to TRBJ2-2; D perhaps matches TRBD2 (5 bases). CDR1 ENHRY and CDR2 SYGVKD come from the germline V gene. The V and J ends lost 7 bases and 6 bases respectively, with 12 bases between them. This CDR3 has 13 residues. The CDR3 region has the DNA TGTGCCATCAATGGCCTAGCACCCGGGGAGCTGTTTTTT. Protein: CAINGLAPGELFF.

The chain is built from TRBV28 and TRBJ2-7, with D maybe TRBD1 (5 bases). Germline V gene lookup returns CDR1 MDHEN and CDR2 SYDVKM. The CDR3 length is 14 residues. Between the trimmed V and J ends, which lost 10 bases and 1 base, there was a span of 17 bases. The CDR3 reads CATSNQGGSYEQYF. The CDR3 nucleotides are TGTGCCACCTCAAATCAGGGCGGATCCTACGAGCAGTACTTC. Full variable domain (outside the CDR3, taken from reference TRBV28 and TRBJ2-7): DVKVTQSSRYLVKRTGEKVFLECVQDMDHENMFWYRQDPGLGLRLIYFSYDVKMKEKGDIPEGYSVSREKKERFSLILESASTNQTSMYLCATSNQGGSYEQYFGPGTRLTVT.

The chain combines TRBV24-1 with TRBJ2-6, with 10 bases identical to TRBD1. Trimming at V came to 4 bases and at J to 2 bases, leaving 7 bases not matched to a gene. Germline CDR1 reads KGHDR; CDR2 reads SFDVKD. This CDR3 comprises 18 residues. As DNA, the CDR3 is TGTGCCACCAGTGAGGCCGGGACAGGGGTTCCTGGGGCCAACGTCCTGACTTTC. Encoded protein: CATSEAGTGVPGANVLTF.

This chain uses TRBV19 with TRBJ1-2; D gene unclear. Per the germline V gene, CDR1 is LNHDA and CDR2 is SQIVND (reference sequence). V was clipped by 0 bases and J by 3 bases, with 17 bases between them. CDR3 length: 17 residues. CDR3 protein: CASSIELGPSYDYGYTF. The CDR3 DNA is TGTGCCAGTAGTATAGAGTTGGGCCCAAGCTACGACTATGGCTACACCTTC. The variable domain in full, completed from reference TRBV19 and TRBJ1-2, reads DGGITQSPKYLFRKEGQNVTLSCEQNLNHDAMYWYRQDPGQGLRLIYYSQIVNDFQKGDIAEGYSVSREKKESFPLTVTSAQKNPTAFYLCASSIELGPSYDYGYTFGSGTRLTVV.

V and J are TRBV5-1 and TRBJ2-1; TRBD2 matches 11 bases. Germline trimming cut 3 bases from V and 5 bases from J; bases unmatched to any gene: 10. The V gene's germline CDR1 is SGHRS and CDR2 YFSETQ. This CDR3 comprises 17 residues. The CDR3 DNA is TGCGCCAGCAGCTCCCTTTCTAGCGGGGGGTACAACAATGAGCAGTTCTTC. This encodes CASSSLSSGGYNNEQFF.

This chain joins TRBV30 and TRBJ2-7, with D hard to call. The ends were cut back, 1 base at V and 2 bases at J, with 9 bases in the middle. The length of the CDR3 is 13 residues. The germline V gene encodes CDR1 GTSNPN and CDR2 SVGIG (reference sequence). CDR3 amino acids: CAWSDTVPYEQYF. The CDR3 coding sequence is TGTGCCTGGAGTGATACAGTTCCCTACGAGCAGTACTTC.

V usage is TRBV30 and J usage is TRBJ1-5; D might be TRBD1 (5 bases). V dropped 0 bases and J dropped 3 bases, with 12 bases sitting between them. CDR3 length: 15 amino acids. The germline gives CDR1 GTSNPN, CDR2 SVGIG (reference sequence). The CDR3 nucleotides read TGTGCCTGGAGTGTACGGACAACTATCAATCAGCCCCAGCATTTT. It encodes CAWSVRTTINQPQHF.

This clone appeared a single time. The chain combines TRBV16 with TRBJ1-5, with D possibly being TRBD1 (6 bases). This CDR3 has 15 amino acids. V lost 2 bases to trimming and J lost 8 bases, with 16 bases between them. The germline V gene encodes CDR1 KGHSY and CDR2 FQNENV. CDR3 residues: CASSQTGAGREPQHF. In DNA form, the CDR3 reads TGTGCCAGCAGCCAAACGGGGGCAGGGAGGGAGCCCCAGCATTTT.

This clone was seen a handful of times. The gene calls are TRBV19 and TRBJ1-1; D remains ambiguous. Trimming took 3 bases from V and 4 from J, leaving 12 bases between them. Germline assignment: CDR1 LNHDA and CDR2 SQIVND (reference sequence). This CDR3 has 14 residues. CDR3: CASSILVSGTEAFF. The CDR3 nucleotides are TGTGCCAGTAGTATCCTGGTCAGTGGCACTGAAGCTTTCTTT.

Here the CDR3 reads CASSLSGNYGYTF. The CDR3 nucleotides are TGCGCCAGCAGCCTTTCAGGAAACTATGGCTACACCTTC. This chain links TRBV5-1 with TRBJ1-2; D is ambiguous. Deletions cut 4 bases from V and 2 bases from J, with 9 bases between. Germline CDR1 reads SGHRS; CDR2 reads YFSETQ. The length of the CDR3 is 13 residues. The full variable domain, rest sourced from reference TRBV5-1 and TRBJ1-2, is KAGVTQTPRYLIKTRGQQVTLSCSPISGHRSVSWYQQTPGQGLQFLFEYFSETQRNKGNFPGRFSGRQFSNSRSEMNVSTLELGDSALYLCASSLSGNYGYTFGSGTRLTVV.

This clone was detected only once. The chain uses TRBV4-3 and TRBJ1-1, with D perhaps TRBD1 (5 bases). The CDR3 has 14 residues. The ends were cut back, 5 bases at V and 4 bases at J, with 14 bases in the middle. Germline V gene data show CDR1 as LGHNA and CDR2 as YSLEER. Here the CDR3 reads CASSAGPASTEAFF. The DNA for the CDR3 is TGCGCCAGCAGCGCGGGGCCGGCTAGCACTGAAGCTTTCTTT.

This sequence joins TRBV9 and TRBJ1-1; D is uncertain. The CDR3 consists of 14 residues. Trimming left V 4 bases short and J 1 base short, with 11 bases between. In germline, CDR1 is SGDLS, CDR2 YYNGEE. Written as DNA, the CDR3 is TGTGCCAGCAGCTCCGACCCTAGGAACACTGAAGCTTTCTTT. Translation gives CASSSDPRNTEAFF.

This clone was seen more than once but under ten times. The CDR3 sequence is CASRDDRASGNTIYF. The CDR3 DNA reads TGTGCCAGCCGAGATGACAGGGCATCTGGAAACACCATATATTTT. The chain has TRBV4-2 and TRBJ1-3, with 7 bases matching TRBD1. The CDR3 is made up of 15 amino acids. Germline values: CDR1 LGHNA, CDR2 YNFKEQ. V trimming: 8 bases; J trimming: 1 base; junction bases outside the gene matches: 8.

The chain employs TRBV7-9 and TRBJ1-6, with D possibly TRBD1 on 5 matching bases. Germline CDR1 reads SEHNR; CDR2 reads FQNEAQ (reference sequence). Trimming pared 5 bases from V and 10 bases from J, leaving 18 bases between. The CDR3 is made up of 15 amino acids. The CDR3 sequence: CASSTSGRGWSPLHF. The DNA for the CDR3 is TGTGCCAGCAGCACTAGCGGTAGGGGCTGGTCACCCCTCCACTTT.

V gene TRBV6-2 or TRBV6-3 combines with J gene TRBJ2-7, with D possibly being TRBD1 (7 bases). CDR1 MNHEY and CDR2 SVGEGT come from the germline V gene. This CDR3 is built from 17 residues. The germline V and J ends were trimmed by 2 bases and 3 bases, with 20 bases remaining between them. CDR3 residues: CASSYPEQGGLNYEQYF. In nucleotides, the CDR3 is TGTGCCAGCAGTTACCCCGAGCAGGGGGGCCTTAACTACGAGCAGTACTTC.

The V call is TRBV6-6, the J call TRBJ2-3; 7 bases match TRBD2. The CDR3 runs to 14 residues. With 6 bases clipped from V and 6 bases from J, the junction kept 9 bases outside the gene matches. Looked up from germline, CDR1 is MNHNY and CDR2 is SVGAGI (reference sequence). The CDR3: CASSLGGSGDTQYF. The CDR3 nucleotides are TGTGCCAGCAGCCTCGGGGGTAGCGGGGATACGCAGTATTTT.

V usage is TRBV6-1 and J usage is TRBJ1-4, with D possibly being TRBD1 (6 bases). V was shortened by 3 bases and J by 8 bases, with 13 bases between the two germline ends. In germline, CDR1 is MNHNS, CDR2 SASEGT. This CDR3 spans 14 amino acids. The CDR3 DNA reads TGTGCCAGCAGTGAGCGACAGGCTCGGGAAAAACTGTTTTTT. It encodes CASSERQAREKLFF.

This chain links TRBV10-3 with TRBJ2-7; 11 bases are a match to TRBD2. Germline V lookup: CDR1 ENHRY, CDR2 SYGVKD. The ends lost 7 bases at V and 6 bases at J; junction bases unmatched: 5. The CDR3 spans 13 residues. The CDR3 sequence: CAINSGGAGEQYF. The CDR3 bases are TGTGCCATCAATAGCGGGGGGGCCGGCGAGCAGTACTTC.

Turning to this clone: Relative to the germline gene, one junction end is altered; a read error may explain this. V and J are TRBV5-5 and TRBJ2-1; 7 bases map to TRBD1. The germline V gene encodes CDR1 SGHKS and CDR2 YYEKEE (reference sequence). The CDR3 runs 17 residues. The CDR3 region has the DNA TGTGCCAGCACCTTGCTGGGACAGAGAAGCTCCTACAATGAGCAGTTCTTC. It is translated as CASTLLGQRSSYNEQFF.

The gene calls are TRBV6-6 and TRBJ2-5, with TRBD2 identical over 11 bases. The CDR3 sequence is 16 residues long. Losses at the gene ends were 3 bases for V and 5 bases for J; bases not matched to a gene: 8. In germline, CDR1 is MNHNY, CDR2 SVGAGI (reference sequence). The CDR3 is CASSYILAGGGETQYF. The CDR3 nucleotides read TGTGCCAGCAGTTATATCCTAGCGGGGGGTGGGGAGACCCAGTACTTC.

The V gene is TRBV5-4, the J gene TRBJ2-3; D might be TRBD2 (5 bases). The CDR3 has 16 amino acids. Between the trimmed V and J ends, which lost 3 bases and 4 bases, there was a span of 18 bases. Germline V gives CDR1 SGHNT, CDR2 YYREEE (reference sequence). This CDR3 reads CASSSRLAPGADTQYF. The CDR3 DNA sequence: TGTGCCAGCAGCTCGCGGCTAGCCCCTGGGGCAGATACGCAGTATTTT.

This clone was observed a few times. The V and J genes are TRBV7-9 and TRBJ2-7, with 10 positions matching TRBD1. The CDR3 sequence is 16 residues long. Germline CDR1 is SEHNR and CDR2 is FQNEAQ (reference sequence). J gave up 3 bases and V 5 bases, and 10 bases lay outside the gene matches. CDR3 nucleotide sequence: TGTGCCAGCAGCCCCCCGGGACAGGGGAACCTCTACGAGCAGTACTTC. Translation gives CASSPPGQGNLYEQYF.